This passage covers 3 T cell receptor beta chains from one sample sequenced in a study of T cells in Graves' hyperthyroidism and ophthalmopathy. Researchers amplified the TCR beta CDR3 regions from RNA transcripts. Using the HTBI primer set, a first-round RT-PCR was run on the TCR CDR3. TCRdb passed the multiplex PCR reads through MiXCR, listing each CDR3 protein once. The table has fewer than 650,000 distinct CDR3 sequences, 40% to 50% seen once. Sequenced sample: peripheral blood or thyroid tissue (not recorded which). These receptor sequences come from an adult woman with Graves' disease, either hyperthyroidism or ophthalmopathy (not recorded which).

As regards this clonotype: This sequence may be a read error, since a much larger clone differs from it by one base. The chain recombines TRBV6-6 with TRBJ1-2; D is undetermined. The germline V gene has CDR1 MNHNY and CDR2 SVGAGI (reference sequence). This CDR3 has 12 residues. CDR3 loop: CASSARLYDYTF. The CDR3 nucleotides read TGTGCCAGCAGTGCGCGACTCTATGACTACACCTTC.

The V gene is TRBV6-1, the J gene TRBJ2-7; 10 bases line up with TRBD1. Germline lookup yields CDR1 MNHNS and CDR2 SASEGT. This CDR3 has 15 residues. V was pared by 5 bases and J by 3 bases, with 7 bases of the junction left unmatched. This chain's CDR3 is CASSYLTGGGYEQYF. Written as DNA, the CDR3 is TGTGCCAGCAGTTACCTGACAGGGGGCGGCTACGAGCAGTACTTC.

V is TRBV2 and J is TRBJ1-1; D is ambiguous. Trimming took off 3 bases at V and 5 bases at J, with 10 bases between the two ends. This CDR3 has 13 amino acids. The germline V gene encodes CDR1 SNHLY and CDR2 FYNNEI. CDR3 protein: CASSDEVLTEAFF. CDR3 nucleotide sequence: TGTGCCAGCAGTGATGAGGTGTTGACTGAAGCTTTCTTT.